Given below is one T cell receptor beta chain in context. The assay was immunoSEQ multiplex PCR, and TCRdb's table has in-frame clones only and misses some. The sample consists of tens of thousands of clones, 90% to 95% of them appearing once. This sample is part of a study of T cell responses to AZD1222 COVID-19 vaccine. CDR3 length equals 15 residues. The ends lost 10 bases at V and 6 bases at J; junction bases unmatched: 13. Germline CDR1 and CDR2: MNHEY and SVGAGI. This chain connects TRBV6-5 to TRBJ1-5; 9 bases line up with TRBD1. The specimen was peripheral blood, collected on day 0 of AZD1222 vaccination. This receptor was taken from an adult in good health. CDR3 nucleotide sequence: TGTGCCATCCAGCCGGGACAGGGACGATCTCAGCCCCAGCATTTT. Amino acids: CAIQPGQGRSQPQHF.